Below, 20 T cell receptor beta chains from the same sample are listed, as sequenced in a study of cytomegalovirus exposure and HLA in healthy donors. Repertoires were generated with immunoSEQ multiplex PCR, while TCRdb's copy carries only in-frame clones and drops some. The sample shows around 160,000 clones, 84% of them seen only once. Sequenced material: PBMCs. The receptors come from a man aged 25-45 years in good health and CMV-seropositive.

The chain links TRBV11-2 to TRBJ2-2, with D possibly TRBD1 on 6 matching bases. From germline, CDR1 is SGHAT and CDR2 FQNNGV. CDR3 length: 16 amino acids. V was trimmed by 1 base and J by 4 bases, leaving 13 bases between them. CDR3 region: CASSLVSGALTGELFF. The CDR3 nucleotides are TGTGCCAGCAGCTTAGTTTCAGGGGCCCTCACCGGGGAGCTGTTTTTT.

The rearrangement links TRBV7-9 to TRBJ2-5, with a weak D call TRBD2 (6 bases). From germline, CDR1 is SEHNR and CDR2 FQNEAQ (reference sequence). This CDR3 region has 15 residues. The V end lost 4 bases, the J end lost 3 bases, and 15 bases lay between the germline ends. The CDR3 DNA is TGTGCCAGCAGCTGGCTTCGGGGGAGAAAAGAGACCCAGTACTTC. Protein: CASSWLRGRKETQYF.

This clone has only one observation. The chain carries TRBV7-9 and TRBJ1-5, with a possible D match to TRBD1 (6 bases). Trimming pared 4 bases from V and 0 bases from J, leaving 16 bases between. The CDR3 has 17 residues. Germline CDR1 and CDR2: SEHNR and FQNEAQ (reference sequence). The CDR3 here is CASSSQDSTYSNQPQHF. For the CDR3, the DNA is TGTGCCAGCAGCTCACAGGACAGTACTTATAGCAATCAGCCCCAGCATTTT.

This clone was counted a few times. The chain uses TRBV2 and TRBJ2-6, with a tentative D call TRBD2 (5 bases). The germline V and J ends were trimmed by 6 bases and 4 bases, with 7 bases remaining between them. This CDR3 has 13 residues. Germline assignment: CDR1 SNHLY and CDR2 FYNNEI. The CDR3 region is CASRGRGANVLTF. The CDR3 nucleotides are TGTGCCAGCAGGGGGAGAGGGGCCAACGTCCTGACTTTC.

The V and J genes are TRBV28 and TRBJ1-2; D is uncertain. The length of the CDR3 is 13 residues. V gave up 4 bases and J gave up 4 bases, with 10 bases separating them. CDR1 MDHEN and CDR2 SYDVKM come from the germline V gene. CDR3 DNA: TGTGCCAGCAGTTCACATTCCCCCTATGGCTACACCTTC. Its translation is CASSSHSPYGYTF.

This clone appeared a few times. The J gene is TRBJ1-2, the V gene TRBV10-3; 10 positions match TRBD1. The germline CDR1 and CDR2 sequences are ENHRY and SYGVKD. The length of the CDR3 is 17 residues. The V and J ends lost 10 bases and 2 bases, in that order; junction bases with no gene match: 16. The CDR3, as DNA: TGTGCCACCCAGGGACAGGGGATTCACTTTGAGAACTATGGCTACACCTTC. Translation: CATQGQGIHFENYGYTF.

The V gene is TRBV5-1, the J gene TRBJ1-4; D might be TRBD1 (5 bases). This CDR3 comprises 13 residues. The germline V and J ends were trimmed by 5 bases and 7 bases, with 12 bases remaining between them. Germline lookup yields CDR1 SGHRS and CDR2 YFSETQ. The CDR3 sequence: CASRTAGGEKLFF. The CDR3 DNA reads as TGCGCCAGCAGGACAGCCGGGGGTGAAAAACTGTTTTTT.

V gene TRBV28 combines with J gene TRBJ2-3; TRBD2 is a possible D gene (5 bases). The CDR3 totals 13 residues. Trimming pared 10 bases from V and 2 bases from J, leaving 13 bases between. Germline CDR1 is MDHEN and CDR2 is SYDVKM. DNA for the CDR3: TGTGCCACCATGGACTGGTTCACAGATACGCAGTATTTT. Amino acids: CATMDWFTDTQYF.

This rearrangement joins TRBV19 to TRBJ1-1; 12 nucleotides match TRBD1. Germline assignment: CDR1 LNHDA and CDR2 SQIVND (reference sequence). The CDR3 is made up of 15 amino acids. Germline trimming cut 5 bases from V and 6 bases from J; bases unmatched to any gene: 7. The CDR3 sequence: CASSHGTGGFAEAFF. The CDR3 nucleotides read TGTGCCAGTAGTCACGGGACAGGGGGCTTCGCTGAAGCTTTCTTT.

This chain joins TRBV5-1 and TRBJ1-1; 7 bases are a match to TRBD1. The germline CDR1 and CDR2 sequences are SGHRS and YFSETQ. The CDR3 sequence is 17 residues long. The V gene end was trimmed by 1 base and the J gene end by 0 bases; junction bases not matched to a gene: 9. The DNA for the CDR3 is TGCGCCAGCAGCTTGATAGGGGGCGTTAGTATGAACACTGAAGCTTTCTTT. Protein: CASSLIGGVSMNTEAFF.

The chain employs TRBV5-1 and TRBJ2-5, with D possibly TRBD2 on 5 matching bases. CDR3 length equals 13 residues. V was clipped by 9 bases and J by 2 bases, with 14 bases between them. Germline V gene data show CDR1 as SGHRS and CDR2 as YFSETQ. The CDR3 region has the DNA TGCGCCACCGGAACGGGATCTCAAGAGACCCAGTACTTC. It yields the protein CATGTGSQETQYF.

The CDR3 DNA reads TGTGCCAGCAGTGTTAGGGACTTTTCCGGGGAGCTGTTTTTT. Translating it yields CASSVRDFSGELFF. The V and J genes are TRBV2 and TRBJ2-2, with D tentatively TRBD2 (6 bases). Germline loops: CDR1 SNHLY, CDR2 FYNNEI. Trimming took off 4 bases at V and 6 bases at J, with 12 bases between the two ends. The CDR3 has 14 residues. Supplemented by reference TRBV2 and TRBJ2-2, the full variable domain reads EPEVTQTPSHQVTQMGQEVILRCVPISNHLYFYWYRQILGQKVEFLVSFYNNEISEKSEIFDDQFSVERPDGSNFTLKIRSTKLEDSAMYFCASSVRDFSGELFFGEGSRLTVL.

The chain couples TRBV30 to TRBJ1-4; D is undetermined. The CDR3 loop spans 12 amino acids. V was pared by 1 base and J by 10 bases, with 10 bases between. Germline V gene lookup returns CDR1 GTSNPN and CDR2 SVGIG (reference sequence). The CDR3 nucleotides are TGTGCCTGGAGTGGTTCCCCCGGAAAACTGTTTTTT. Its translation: CAWSGSPGKLFF.

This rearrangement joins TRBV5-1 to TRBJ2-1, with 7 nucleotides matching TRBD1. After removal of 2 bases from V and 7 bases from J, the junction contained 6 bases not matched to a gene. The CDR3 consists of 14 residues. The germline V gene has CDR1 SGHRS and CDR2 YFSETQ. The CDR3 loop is CASSFGQDLNEQFF. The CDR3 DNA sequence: TGCGCCAGCAGCTTCGGACAGGACCTTAATGAGCAGTTCTTC.

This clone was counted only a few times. The CDR3 region is CASSRDRVTSGYTF. CDR3 nucleotide sequence: TGCGCCAGCAGCCGGGACAGGGTTACGAGTGGCTACACCTTC. The chain recombines TRBV4-1 with TRBJ1-2, with 9 positions matching TRBD1. Germline CDR1 and CDR2: MGHRA and YSYEKL. V trimming: 4 bases; J trimming: 7 bases; junction bases outside the gene matches: 7. The CDR3 has 14 amino acids.

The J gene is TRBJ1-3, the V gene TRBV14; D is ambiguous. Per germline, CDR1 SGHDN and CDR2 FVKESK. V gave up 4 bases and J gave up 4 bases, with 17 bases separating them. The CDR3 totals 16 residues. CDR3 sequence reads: CASSRGGSGSGNTIYF. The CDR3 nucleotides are TGTGCCAGCAGCCGCGGCGGATCGGGATCCGGAAACACCATATATTTT.

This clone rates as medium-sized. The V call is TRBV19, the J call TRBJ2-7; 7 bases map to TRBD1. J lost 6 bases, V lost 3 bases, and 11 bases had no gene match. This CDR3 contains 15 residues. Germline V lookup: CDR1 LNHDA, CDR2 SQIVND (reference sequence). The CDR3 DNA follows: TGTGCCAGTAGTATCCTAGGGACAGAAACCGGCGAGCAGTACTTC. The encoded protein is CASSILGTETGEQYF.

The CDR3 is CASSVDSTQYF. The CDR3 bases are TGTGCCAGCAGTGTGGACTCTACGCAGTATTTT. The rearrangement joins TRBV28 to TRBJ2-3; maybe TRBD2 (5 bases). Germline V lookup: CDR1 MDHEN, CDR2 SYDVKM. V was cut by 5 bases and J by 8 bases, with 8 bases left in between. This CDR3 is built from 11 residues.

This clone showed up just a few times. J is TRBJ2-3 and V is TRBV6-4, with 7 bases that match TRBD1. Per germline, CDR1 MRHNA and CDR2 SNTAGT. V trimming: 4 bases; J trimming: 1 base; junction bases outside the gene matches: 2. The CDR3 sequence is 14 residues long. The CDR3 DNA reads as TGTGCCAGCAGTGGACAGGGAGGCACAGATACGCAGTATTTT. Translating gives CASSGQGGTDTQYF.

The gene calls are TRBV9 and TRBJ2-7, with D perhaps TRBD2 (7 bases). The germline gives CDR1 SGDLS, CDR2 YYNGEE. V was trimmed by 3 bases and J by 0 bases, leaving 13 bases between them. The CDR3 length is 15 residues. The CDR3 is CASSGQAGHSYEQYF. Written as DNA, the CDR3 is TGTGCCAGCAGCGGACAAGCGGGACACTCCTACGAGCAGTACTTC.